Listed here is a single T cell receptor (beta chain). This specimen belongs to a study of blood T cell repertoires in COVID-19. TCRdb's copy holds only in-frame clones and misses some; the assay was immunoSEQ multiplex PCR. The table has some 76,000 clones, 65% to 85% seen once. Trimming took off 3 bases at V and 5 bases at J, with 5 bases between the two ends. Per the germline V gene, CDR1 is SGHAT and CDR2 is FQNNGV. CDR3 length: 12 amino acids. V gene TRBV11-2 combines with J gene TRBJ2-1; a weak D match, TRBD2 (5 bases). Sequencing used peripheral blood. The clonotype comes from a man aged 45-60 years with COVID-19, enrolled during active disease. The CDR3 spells CASSFGDNEQFF. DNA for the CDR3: TGTGCCAGCAGCTTCGGGGACAATGAGCAGTTCTTC.